This T cell receptor (beta chain) was identified in a study of T-cell reconstitution after alpha-beta-depleted transplantation in children. The study, taken as a whole, reports: At around two months after transplant, the alpha-beta T cells were reportedly derived from several hundred expanded clones that came from non-depleted graft cells. Diversity of TCRbeta at day 60 was high in some patients, arising from surviving recipient T cells and thymic progenitors. Newly produced T cells mostly provided counts and TCRbeta diversity after one year, as hyperexpanded clones declined.

With respect to this clonotype: The antigen is not known.

The J segment lost 0 bases and the V segment lost 7 bases, leaving 9 bases of the junction unmatched. CDR1 SNHLY and CDR2 FYNNEI come from the germline V gene. The CDR3 contains 18 residues. The authors prepared the TCRbeta library with unique molecular identifiers. TCRdb analysed the PCR reads with MiXCR anew, one entry per CDR3 protein. This sample yields about 980,000 distinct CDR3 sequences, of which under 30% are seen a single time; around 30% belongs to the top ten. This chain connects TRBV2 to TRBJ1-6; 10 positions agree with TRBD1. This clonotype originated in a boy younger than two who had a stem cell transplant for SCID, so the T cells may come from the graft donor. The specimen was PBMCs, mostly from graft donor cells, collected 360 days after TCRalphabeta/CD19-depleted stem cell transplant. This chain's CDR3 is CASIGADRGSSYNSPLHF. The DNA for the CDR3 is TGTGCCAGCATTGGGGCGGACAGGGGGAGCTCCTATAATTCACCCCTCCACTTT.